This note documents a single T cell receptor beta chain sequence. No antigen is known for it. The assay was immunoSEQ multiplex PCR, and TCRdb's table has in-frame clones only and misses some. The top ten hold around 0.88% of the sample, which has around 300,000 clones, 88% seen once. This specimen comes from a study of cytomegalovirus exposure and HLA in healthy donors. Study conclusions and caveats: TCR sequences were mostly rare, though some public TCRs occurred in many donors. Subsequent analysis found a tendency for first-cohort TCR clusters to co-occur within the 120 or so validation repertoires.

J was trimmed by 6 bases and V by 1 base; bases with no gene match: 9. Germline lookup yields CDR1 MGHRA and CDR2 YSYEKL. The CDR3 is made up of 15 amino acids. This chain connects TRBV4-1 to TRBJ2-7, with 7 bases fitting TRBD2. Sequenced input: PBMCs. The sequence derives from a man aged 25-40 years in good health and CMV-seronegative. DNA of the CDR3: TGCGCCAGCAGCCAAGGGACTAGTTTTATCGGCGAGCAGTACTTC. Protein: CASSQGTSFIGEQYF.